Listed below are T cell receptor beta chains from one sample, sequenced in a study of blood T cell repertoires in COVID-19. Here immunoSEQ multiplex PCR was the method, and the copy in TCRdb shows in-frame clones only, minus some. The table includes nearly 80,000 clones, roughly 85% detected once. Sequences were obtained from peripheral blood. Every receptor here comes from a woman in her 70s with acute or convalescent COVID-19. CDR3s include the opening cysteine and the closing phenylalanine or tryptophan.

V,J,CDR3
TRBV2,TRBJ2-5,CASSEAGLQTQYF
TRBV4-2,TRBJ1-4,CASSQGGGGTNEKLFF
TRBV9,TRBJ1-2,CASSVGTGATPGYTF
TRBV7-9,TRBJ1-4,CASSSGSGSGEKLFF
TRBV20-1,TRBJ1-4,CSASLSEKLFF
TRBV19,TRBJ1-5,CASSITRVNQPQHF
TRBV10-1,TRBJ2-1,CASSKRGVTYNEQFF
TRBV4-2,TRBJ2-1,CASSQGLAFNEQFF
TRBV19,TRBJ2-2,CASSSVVAGPGELFF
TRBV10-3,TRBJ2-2,CAISGLEENTGELFF
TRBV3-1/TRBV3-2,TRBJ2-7,CASSQDRRFEAGGFEQYF
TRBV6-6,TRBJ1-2,CASSPQGTQNYGYTF
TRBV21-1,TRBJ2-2,CASSKGTSGRLSTGELFF
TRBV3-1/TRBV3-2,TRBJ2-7,CASRPGQGFHEQYF
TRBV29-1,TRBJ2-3,CSVENSARGDTQYF
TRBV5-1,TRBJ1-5,CASRTSPGDGQPQHF
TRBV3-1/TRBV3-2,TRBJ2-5,CASSLWGDQETQYF
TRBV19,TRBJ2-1,CASSIDNPPGQGYNEQFF
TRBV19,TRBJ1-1,CASSQGTGNTEAFF
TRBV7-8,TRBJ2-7,CASSMDRLSYEQYF
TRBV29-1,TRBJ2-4,CSVETGQRLENIQYF
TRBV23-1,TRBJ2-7,CASSQACPSYEQYF
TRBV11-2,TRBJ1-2,CASSHYRGWVGYTF
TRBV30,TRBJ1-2,CAWWGKTVGGDYGYTF
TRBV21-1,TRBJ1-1,CASSTAGDAEAFF
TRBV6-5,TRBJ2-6,CASSPTGNGANVLTF
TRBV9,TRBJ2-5,CASSVDDGKETQYF
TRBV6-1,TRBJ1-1,CASSEVTSRGEAFF
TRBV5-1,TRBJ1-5,CASSPGQGQQPQHF
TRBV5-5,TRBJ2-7,CASSSGTGGYEQYF
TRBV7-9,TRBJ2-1,CASSEGGLADNEQFF
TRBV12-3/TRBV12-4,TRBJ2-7,CASSSLSEQYF
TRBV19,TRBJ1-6,CASSPSSYNSPLHF
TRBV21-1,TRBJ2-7,CASSQETGTEQYF
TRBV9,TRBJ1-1,CASSGNIPTGEAFF
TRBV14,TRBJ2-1,CASSQELAGGGEQFF
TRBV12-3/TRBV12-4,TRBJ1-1,CASSHLTGEAFF